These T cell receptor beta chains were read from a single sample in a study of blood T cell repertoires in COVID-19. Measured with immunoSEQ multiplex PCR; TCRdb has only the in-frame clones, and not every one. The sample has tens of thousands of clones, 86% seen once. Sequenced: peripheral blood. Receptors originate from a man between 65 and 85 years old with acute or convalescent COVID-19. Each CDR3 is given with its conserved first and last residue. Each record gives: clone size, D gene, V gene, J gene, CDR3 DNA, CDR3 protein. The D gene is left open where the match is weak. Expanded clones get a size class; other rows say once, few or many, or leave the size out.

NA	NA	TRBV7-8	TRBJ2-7	TGTGCCAGCAGCCTAAACGGCGAGCAGTACTTC	CASSLNGEQYF
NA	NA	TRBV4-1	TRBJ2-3	TGCGCCAGCAGCCAAGTTTTGGGGGCCCCCACAGATACGCAGTATTTT	CASSQVLGAPTDTQYF
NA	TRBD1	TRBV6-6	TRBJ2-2	TGTGCCAGCAGAATACAGGGGGCTACCGGGGAGCTGTTTTTT	CASRIQGATGELFF
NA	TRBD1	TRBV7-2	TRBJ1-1	TGTGCCAGCAGCCCCGGGACAGCTTCCAGGGCTTTCTTT	CASSPGTASRAFF
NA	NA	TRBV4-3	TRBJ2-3	TGCGCCAGCAGCCAAGGGAAGGAGATCCCCCCGCAGTATTTT	CASSQGKEIPPQYF
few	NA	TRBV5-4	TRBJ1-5	TGTGCCAGCAATCGCGGGGGAAGCAATCAGCCCCAGCATTTT	CASNRGGSNQPQHF
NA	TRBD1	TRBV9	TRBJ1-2	TGTGCCAGCAGCCCACGAGGGCGGGGACAGCAGTATGGCTACACCTTC	CASSPRGRGQQYGYTF
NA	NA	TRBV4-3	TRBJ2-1	TGCGCCAGCAGCCAAGATCGGGTACACCGGTTCTTC	CASSQDRVHRFF
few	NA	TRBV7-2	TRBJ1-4	TGTGCCAGCAGTTCCGGGAATGAAAAACTGTTTTTT	CASSSGNEKLFF
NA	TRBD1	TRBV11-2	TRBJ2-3	TGTGCCAGCAGCCTCGACAGGGGGCGAGATACGCAGTATTTT	CASSLDRGRDTQYF
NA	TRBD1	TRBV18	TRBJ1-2	TGTGCCAGCTCACCAGACAGGGGGTATGGCTACACCTTC	CASSPDRGYGYTF
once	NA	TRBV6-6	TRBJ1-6	TGTGCCAGCAGTTTCACAGATTATAATTCACCCCTCCACTTT	CASSFTDYNSPLHF
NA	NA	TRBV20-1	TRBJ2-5	TGCAGTGCTAGTAAAAGTCTTCCGCCGGGGGAGACCCAGTACTTC	CSASKSLPPGETQYF
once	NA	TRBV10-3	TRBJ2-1	TGTGCCATCAGTCCTTTCCAGGTTGAGCAGTTCTTC	CAISPFQVEQFF
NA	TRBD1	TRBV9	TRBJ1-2	TGTGCCAGCAGCGCTGGACAGGGCCTCGTCTCTTATGGCTACACCTTC	CASSAGQGLVSYGYTF
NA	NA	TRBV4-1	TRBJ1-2	TGCGCCAGCAGCCAAGATGAACAGCTCTATGGCTACACCTTC	CASSQDEQLYGYTF
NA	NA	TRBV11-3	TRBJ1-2	TGTGCCAGCAGCTTACCCTGGCAGGTGGGCTATGGCTACACCTTC	CASSLPWQVGYGYTF
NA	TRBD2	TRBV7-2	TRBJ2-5	TGTGCCAGCAGCTTAGGGACTAGCGTAGAGACCCAGTACTTC	CASSLGTSVETQYF
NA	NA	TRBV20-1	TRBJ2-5	TGCAGTGCTAAGAGGATGGAGACCCAGTACTTC	CSAKRMETQYF
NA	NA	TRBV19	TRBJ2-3	TGTGCCAGTAGTAAACAGGGTCCTAGCACAGATACGCAGTATTTT	CASSKQGPSTDTQYF
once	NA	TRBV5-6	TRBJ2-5	TGTGCCAGCAGCTTACCGGGTCTAGAGACCCAGTACTTC	CASSLPGLETQYF